Reported below is one T cell receptor (beta chain). The data were obtained in a study of blood T cell repertoires in COVID-19. Across the study: T cells, B-cell-depleted T cells, or PBMCs provided the cDNA or gDNA that served as material.

Only in-frame clones appear in the TCRdb table, and some are missing; sequencing was by immunoSEQ multiplex PCR. The sample yields about 140,000 clones, about 75% seen once. This CDR3 has 15 amino acids. The germline V gene encodes CDR1 MNHEY and CDR2 SVGAGI. Trimming removed 6 bases from V and 2 bases from J; junction bases left unmatched: 8. This chain connects TRBV6-5 to TRBJ2-7; 9 bases map to TRBD1. Sequencing was performed on PBMCs or T cells enriched from blood (not recorded which). This sequence originates from a woman in her fifties or sixties who had recovered from COVID-19. The CDR3 reads CASSSGQGRTYEQYF. In DNA form, the CDR3 reads TGTGCCAGCAGCTCCGGACAGGGGAGAACCTACGAGCAGTACTTC.